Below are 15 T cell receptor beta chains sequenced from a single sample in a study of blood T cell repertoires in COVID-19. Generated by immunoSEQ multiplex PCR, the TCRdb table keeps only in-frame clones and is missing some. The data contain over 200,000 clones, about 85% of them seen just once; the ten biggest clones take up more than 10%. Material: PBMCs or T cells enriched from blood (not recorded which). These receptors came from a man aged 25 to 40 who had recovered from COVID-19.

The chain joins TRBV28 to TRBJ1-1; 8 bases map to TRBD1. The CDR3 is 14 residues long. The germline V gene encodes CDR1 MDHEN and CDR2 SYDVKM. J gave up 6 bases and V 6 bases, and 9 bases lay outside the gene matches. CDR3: CASSRGQVLPEAFF. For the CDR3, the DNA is TGTGCCAGCAGCCGGGGACAGGTACTTCCTGAAGCTTTCTTT.

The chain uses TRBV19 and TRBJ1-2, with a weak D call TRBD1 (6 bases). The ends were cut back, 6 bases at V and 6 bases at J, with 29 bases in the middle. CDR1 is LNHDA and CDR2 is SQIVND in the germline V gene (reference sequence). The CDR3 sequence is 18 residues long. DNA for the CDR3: TGTGCCAGTAGCACCCGTACAACGCGAATAGGGGGTAATAATGGCTACACCTTC. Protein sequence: CASSTRTTRIGGNNGYTF.

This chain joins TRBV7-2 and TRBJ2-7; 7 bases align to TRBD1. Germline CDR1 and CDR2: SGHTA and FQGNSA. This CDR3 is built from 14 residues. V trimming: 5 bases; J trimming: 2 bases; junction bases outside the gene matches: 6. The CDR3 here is CASSPPDRAYEQYF. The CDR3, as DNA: TGTGCCAGCAGCCCTCCAGACAGGGCCTACGAGCAGTACTTC.

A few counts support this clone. The CDR3 nucleotides are TGTGCCAGCAGACGGTCCGGCGGGGGGGCAAAAGAGACCCAGTACTTC. Its translation is CASRRSGGGAKETQYF. This chain connects TRBV14 to TRBJ2-5; 9 nucleotides align to TRBD2. V was pared by 6 bases and J by 3 bases, with 11 bases of the junction left unmatched. Germline CDR1 is SGHDN and CDR2 is FVKESK. The CDR3 runs to 16 residues.

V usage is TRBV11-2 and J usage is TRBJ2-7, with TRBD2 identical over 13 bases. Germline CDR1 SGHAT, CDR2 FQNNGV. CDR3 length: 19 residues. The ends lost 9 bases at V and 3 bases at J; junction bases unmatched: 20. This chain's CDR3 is CASGRVRTSGSWGIYEQYF. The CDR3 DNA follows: TGTGCCAGTGGCAGGGTTAGGACTAGCGGGAGCTGGGGGATCTACGAGCAGTACTTC.

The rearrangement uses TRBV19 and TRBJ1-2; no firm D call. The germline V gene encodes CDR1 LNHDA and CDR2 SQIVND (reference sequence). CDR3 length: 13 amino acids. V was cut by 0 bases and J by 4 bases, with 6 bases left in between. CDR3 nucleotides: TGTGCCAGTAGTATAGAGGCAGTCTATGGCTACACCTTC. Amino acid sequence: CASSIEAVYGYTF.

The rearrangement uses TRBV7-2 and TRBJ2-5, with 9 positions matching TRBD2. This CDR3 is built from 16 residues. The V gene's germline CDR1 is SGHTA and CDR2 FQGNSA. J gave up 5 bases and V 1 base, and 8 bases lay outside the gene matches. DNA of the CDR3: TGTGCCAGCAGCTTAGAGAGACTAGCGGTTCTGGAGACCCAGTACTTC. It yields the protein CASSLERLAVLETQYF.

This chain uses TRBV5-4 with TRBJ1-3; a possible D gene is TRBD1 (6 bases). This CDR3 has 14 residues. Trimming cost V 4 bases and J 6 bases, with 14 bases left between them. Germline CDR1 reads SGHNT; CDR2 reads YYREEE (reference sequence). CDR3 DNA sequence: TGTGCCAGCAGCCCCGGGACAACGGAAAACACCATATATTTT. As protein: CASSPGTTENTIYF.

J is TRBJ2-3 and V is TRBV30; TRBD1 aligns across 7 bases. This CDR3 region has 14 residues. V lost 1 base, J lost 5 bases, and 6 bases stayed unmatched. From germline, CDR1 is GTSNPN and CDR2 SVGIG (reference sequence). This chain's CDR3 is CAWSGQGVRDTQYF. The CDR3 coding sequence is TGTGCCTGGAGTGGACAGGGAGTGAGAGATACGCAGTATTTT.

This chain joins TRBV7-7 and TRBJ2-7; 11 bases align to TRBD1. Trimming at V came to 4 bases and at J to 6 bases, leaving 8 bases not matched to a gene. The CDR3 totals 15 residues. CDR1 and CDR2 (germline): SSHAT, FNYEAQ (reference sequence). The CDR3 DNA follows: TGTGCCAGCAGCTCCGGACAGGGGGCGTCTAGCGAGCAGTACTTC. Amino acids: CASSSGQGASSEQYF. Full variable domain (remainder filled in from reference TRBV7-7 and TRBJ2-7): GAGVSQSPRYKVTKRGQDVTLRCDPISSHATLYWYQQALGQGPEFLTYFNYEAQPDKSGLPSDRFSAERPEGSISTLTIQRTEQRDSAMYRCASSSGQGASSEQYFGPGTRLTVT.

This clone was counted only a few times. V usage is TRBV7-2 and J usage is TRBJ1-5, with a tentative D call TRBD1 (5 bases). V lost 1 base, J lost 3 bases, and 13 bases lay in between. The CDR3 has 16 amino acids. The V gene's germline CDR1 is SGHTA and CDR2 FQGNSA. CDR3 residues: CASSLGSPGNNQPQHF. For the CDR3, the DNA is TGTGCCAGCAGCTTAGGGTCACCAGGGAACAATCAGCCCCAGCATTTT.

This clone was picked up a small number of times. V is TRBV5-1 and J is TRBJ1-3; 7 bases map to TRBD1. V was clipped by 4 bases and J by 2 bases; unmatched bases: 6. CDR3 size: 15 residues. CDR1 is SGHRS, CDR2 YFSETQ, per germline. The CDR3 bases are TGCGCCAGCAGCCTCACAGGGGACACTGGAAACACCATATATTTT. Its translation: CASSLTGDTGNTIYF. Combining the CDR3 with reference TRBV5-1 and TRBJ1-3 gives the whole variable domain KAGVTQTPRYLIKTRGQQVTLSCSPISGHRSVSWYQQTPGQGLQFLFEYFSETQRNKGNFPGRFSGRQFSNSRSEMNVSTLELGDSALYLCASSLTGDTGNTIYFGEGSWLTVV.

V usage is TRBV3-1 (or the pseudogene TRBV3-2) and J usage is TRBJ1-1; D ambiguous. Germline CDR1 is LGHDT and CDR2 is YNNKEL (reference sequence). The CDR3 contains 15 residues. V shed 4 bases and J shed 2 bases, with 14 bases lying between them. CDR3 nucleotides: TGTGCCAGCAGCCCACCTCGGACTTTTAACACTGAAGCTTTCTTT. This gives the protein CASSPPRTFNTEAFF.

CDR3 nucleotides: TGCGCCAGCAGCAAAGGTTGGACTAGCGCGAACAATGAGCAGTTCTTC. It codes for CASSKGWTSANNEQFF. The chain couples TRBV5-1 to TRBJ2-1, with TRBD2 identical over 9 bases. CDR3 length: 16 residues. CDR1 is SGHRS and CDR2 is YFSETQ in the germline V gene. V was pared by 4 bases and J by 5 bases, with 10 bases of the junction left unmatched.

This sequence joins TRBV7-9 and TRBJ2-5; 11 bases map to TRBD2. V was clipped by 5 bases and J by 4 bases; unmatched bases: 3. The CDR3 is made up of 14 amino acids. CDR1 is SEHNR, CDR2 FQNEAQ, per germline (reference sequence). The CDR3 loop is CASSATSGGETQYF. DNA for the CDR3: TGTGCCAGCAGCGCCACTAGCGGGGGAGAGACCCAGTACTTC.